Below, one T cell receptor (beta chain) is given with its context. The sample is drawn from a study of T cells in Graves' hyperthyroidism and ophthalmopathy. The study included ophthalmopathy patients with Clinical Activity Score at least 3, NOSPECS grade at least 4 and duration under 3 months. The CDR3 loop spans 15 amino acids. The V and J ends lost 4 bases and 0 bases, in that order; junction bases with no gene match: 5. CDR1 and CDR2 (germline): SGHRS, YFSETQ. TCR beta CDR3 regions were amplified from RNA transcripts. Using the HTBI primer set, a first-round RT-PCR was run on the TCR CDR3. TCRdb redid the calling of the multiplex PCR reads with MiXCR, one entry per CDR3 protein. The profile shows hundreds of thousands of distinct CDR3 sequences, just under 20% of them singletons.

The source is a man aged 35 to 55 with Graves' ophthalmopathy. The V and J genes are TRBV5-1 and TRBJ2-7; 9 bases are a match to TRBD1. The sample comprised blood. The CDR3 DNA reads as TGCGCCAGCAGCCCACAGGGGGCGTTCTCCTACGAGCAGTACTTC. As protein: CASSPQGAFSYEQYF.